This T cell receptor beta chain originates from a study of cytomegalovirus exposure and HLA in healthy donors. Concerning this clone: No antigen is known for it.

The study, taken as a whole, reports: Earlier analysis looked at TCR beta V segments, and most were productive about 87% or about 30% of the time. Common viral pathogens were later found to be apparently linked to several of the most significant clusters. Associated with cytomegalovirus, according to the listing, were around 170 TCR beta chains.

CDR3 length equals 13 residues. The J segment lost 11 bases and the V segment lost 5 bases, leaving 11 bases of the junction unmatched. Germline CDR1 SGHVS, CDR2 FQNEAQ. The PCR used 60 Vbeta and 13 Jbeta primers. This table comes from immunoSEQ multiplex PCR, and its TCRdb copy is limited to in-frame clones, with some not included. The specimen's table records 80,000 to 95,000 clones. This chain connects TRBV7-8 to TRBJ2-7; 8 nucleotides align to TRBD2. Sequencing was performed on PBMCs. This clonotype was obtained from a man aged 50-59 years in good health and CMV-seropositive. The CDR3 DNA sequence: TGTGCCAGCAGCGAGAATAGCGGGACTTCGGAGTACGTC. Translated: CASSENSGTSEYV.